These T cell receptor beta chains were read from a single sample in a study of regulatory T cells in long-lasting Graves disease. TCRdb re-called the multiplex PCR reads with MiXCR, one entry per CDR3 protein. The sample gives 680,000 or so distinct CDR3 sequences, about 16% of which show up once; 15% to 20% is in the top ten. The same data also contributed to another study, on T cells in Graves' hyperthyroidism and ophthalmopathy.

The specimen comprised peripheral blood mononuclear cells (PBMCs), sampled at new diagnosis, from a patient treated with antithyroid drugs. The receptors were gathered from a woman aged 25 to 39 with Graves disease. Each CDR3 is given with its conserved first and last residue. Fields, in order: CDR3 protein, CDR3 DNA, J gene, D gene, clone size, V gene. D genes are given only for firm matches. Expanded clones are given a class, and other clones once, few, many or no size at all.

CASSSLQGIVWQPQHF | TGTGCCAGCAGCAGCCTCCAAGGTATTGTTTGGCAGCCCCAGCATTTT | TRBJ1-5 | . | many | TRBV6-1
CASRTYQETQYF | TGTGCCAGCAGGACGTACCAAGAGACCCAGTACTTC | TRBJ2-5 | . | . | TRBV6-1
CASSLGGKNQPQHF | TGTGCCAGCAGTTTAGGCGGAAAAAATCAGCCCCAGCATTTT | TRBJ1-5 | . | many | TRBV12-3/TRBV12-4
CASSLATSGSYNEQFF | TGTGCCAGCAGCTTAGCTACCAGCGGGAGCTACAATGAGCAGTTCTTC | TRBJ2-1 | TRBD2 | many | TRBV7-2
CASSQEGADSSAQFF | TGTGCCAGCAGCCAAGAGGGGGCGGACTCATCGGCGCAGTTCTTC | TRBJ2-1 | . | many | TRBV3-1
CASSLKATYEQYF | TGCGCCAGCAGCTTGAAGGCCACATACGAGCAGTACTTC | TRBJ2-7 | . | many | TRBV5-1
CASSLVGGNPNYGYTF | TGTGCCAGCAGTTTGGTGGGAGGCAACCCTAACTATGGCTACACCTTC | TRBJ1-2 | . | many | TRBV12-3/TRBV12-4
CASSHGLPNEQFF | TGTGCCAGCAGCCACGGGCTACCTAATGAGCAGTTCTTC | TRBJ2-1 | . | . | TRBV14
CASSNGLAPETQYF | TGTGCCAGCAGCAATGGACTAGCACCTGAGACCCAGTACTTC | TRBJ2-5 | TRBD2 | many | TRBV7-9
CASSSQGENTIYF | TGTGCCAGCAGTTCCCAGGGGGAAAACACCATATATTTT | TRBJ1-3 | TRBD1 | many | TRBV12-3/TRBV12-4
CSAPSTAKGGGTEAFF | TGCAGTGCTCCATCTACAGCGAAAGGTGGTGGAACTGAAGCTTTCTTT | TRBJ1-1 | . | many | TRBV20-1
CSARNRGFAYTF | TGCAGTGCTAGAAACAGGGGATTCGCCTACACCTTC | TRBJ1-2 | TRBD1 | few | TRBV20-1
CASSIPGYNEQSF | TGTGCCAGTAGTATCCCAGGATACAATGAGCAGTCCTTC | TRBJ2-1 | . | . | TRBV19
CASRPLNKELFF | TGTGCCAGCAGGCCCCTCAATAAGGAACTGTTTTTT | TRBJ1-4 | . | . | TRBV2
CATSRDIDNSPLHF | TGTGCCACCAGCAGAGATATTGATAATTCACCCCTCCACTTT | TRBJ1-6 | . | . | TRBV15
CASSPTRVSMGEQFF | TGTGCCAGCAGCCCAACCCGGGTATCAATGGGTGAGCAGTTCTTC | TRBJ2-1 | . | many | TRBV7-9
CASSLPGTSGSGEQFF | TGTGCCAGCAGTTTACCCGGGACTAGCGGGAGTGGTGAGCAGTTCTTC | TRBJ2-1 | TRBD2 | . | TRBV12-3/TRBV12-4
CASSSKGQGAADTQYF | TGTGCCAGCAGCTCAAAAGGACAGGGAGCGGCAGATACGCAGTATTTT | TRBJ2-3 | TRBD1 | few | TRBV7-3
CSARAQGLVGGNEQFF | TGCAGTGCTAGAGCTCAGGGACTAGTCGGTGGGAATGAGCAGTTCTTC | TRBJ2-1 | TRBD2 | many | TRBV20-1
CASGLVPGGAKGGYTF | TGTGCTAGTGGTTTGGTCCCGGGGGGCGCGAAGGGTGGCTACACCTTC | TRBJ1-2 | . | many | TRBV12-5
CASSPAEETQYF | TGTGCCAGCTCACCGGCCGAAGAGACCCAGTACTTC | TRBJ2-5 | . | . | TRBV18
CASSQFREQFF | TGTGCCAGCAGTCAGTTCCGTGAGCAGTTCTTC | TRBJ2-1 | . | few | TRBV6-2/TRBV6-3
CSARGEQISGNTIYF | TGCAGTGCTAGGGGAGAACAGATCTCTGGAAACACCATATATTTT | TRBJ1-3 | . | many | TRBV20-1
CASSPASGGTDTQYF | TGTGCCAGTAGTCCAGCTAGCGGTGGCACAGATACGCAGTATTTT | TRBJ2-3 | TRBD2 | few | TRBV19
CASSQEGGNQPQHF | TGTGCCAGCAGCCAAGAAGGGGGCAATCAGCCCCAGCATTTT | TRBJ1-5 | . | . | TRBV4-2
CASSVVGYGYTF | TGTGCCAGCAGCGTAGTCGGGTATGGCTACACCTTC | TRBJ1-2 | . | . | TRBV9
CAISATGGITKNIQYF | TGTGCCATCAGTGCGACAGGGGGCATCACCAAAAACATTCAGTACTTC | TRBJ2-4 | TRBD1 | many | TRBV10-3
CASSFGTGGGDINSPLHF | TGTGCCAGCAGTTTTGGGACAGGGGGCGGAGATATTAATTCACCCCTCCACTTT | TRBJ1-6 | TRBD1 | many | TRBV28
CAWTWGHTGELFF | TGTGCCTGGACGTGGGGGCACACCGGGGAGCTGTTTTTT | TRBJ2-2 | . | . | TRBV30
CASRTAAGNTIYF | TGTGCCAGTAGGACGGCCGCTGGAAACACCATATATTTT | TRBJ1-3 | . | few | TRBV19
CASSPTGTVFRLNTEAFF | TGTGCCAGCAGCCCTACCGGGACAGTATTTAGGTTGAACACTGAAGCTTTCTTT | TRBJ1-1 | TRBD1 | many | TRBV11-2
CASSLRAGRNYGYTF | TGTGCCAGCAGCCTGAGAGCAGGGAGAAACTATGGCTACACCTTC | TRBJ1-2 | . | many | TRBV11-2
CASSFSLQGGVRNSPLHF | TGTGCCAGCAGTTTTTCACTACAAGGGGGCGTCCGGAATTCACCCCTCCACTTT | TRBJ1-6 | TRBD1 | . | TRBV27
CASKVAGITDTQYF | TGTGCCAGCAAGGTTGCAGGGATCACAGATACGCAGTATTTT | TRBJ2-3 | . | many | TRBV6-1
CASSLPRTVGNEQFF | TGTGCCAGCAGCCTCCCGCGGACTGTGGGCAATGAGCAGTTCTTC | TRBJ2-1 | . | few | TRBV7-2
CASSLGRGPTDAGYTF | TGTGCCAGCAGCTTAGGAAGGGGGCCAACGGACGCTGGCTACACCTTC | TRBJ1-2 | TRBD1 | . | TRBV7-9
CASSVDSNEQFF | TGCGCCAGCAGCGTAGATTCCAATGAGCAGTTCTTC | TRBJ2-1 | . | few | TRBV5-1
CASGAGAEKLFF | TGTGCCAGCGGGGCAGGGGCCGAAAAACTGTTTTTT | TRBJ1-4 | . | . | TRBV3-1
CASSPLPGTLAPYNEQFF | TGTGCCAGCAGTCCCCTGCCCGGGACCTTAGCACCCTACAATGAGCAGTTCTTC | TRBJ2-1 | . | many | TRBV6-2/TRBV6-3